This entry is about one T cell receptor (beta chain). No antigen is known for it. Germline CDR1 is SGHDT and CDR2 is YYEEEE. This CDR3 is built from 13 residues. V lost 4 bases and J 10 bases, leaving 15 bases between the germline ends. This sample stems from a study of CD8 T cells in ankylosing spondylitis. Study-wide findings and caveats: Earlier work had already found some motif variants in reactive arthritis synovial fluid and blood. Significant enrichment of disease-linked clones was reported in matched ankylosing spondylitis synovial fluid. Seemingly distinctive of ankylosing spondylitis blood was a TCR beta motif formed by eight highly homologous variants.

Quantitative 5'-RACE with molecular barcodes was used to make the TCR beta libraries. One entry per CDR3 protein results from TCRdb running MiXCR on the 5' RACE reads. The sample carries almost 400,000 distinct CDR3 sequences, approximately 20% recorded once. The receptor was derived from a male donor with ankylosing spondylitis. The chain has TRBV5-6 and TRBJ2-1; no firm D call. Sequences were obtained from blood, either unsorted or a sorted T cell fraction (not recorded which). The CDR3 region has the DNA TGTGCCAGCAGCCCCCGGATTCTAGGGGAGCAGTTCTTC. Its protein product is CASSPRILGEQFF.